The 13 T cell receptor beta chains reported below all come from one sample, sequenced in a study of T cells in tumors after PD-1 blockade. Some clones are missing from TCRdb's copy, which holds only in-frame ones; the method was immunoSEQ multiplex PCR. The table has roughly 14,000 clones, approximately 80% seen once. The sample in question was PBMCs, obtained after anti-PD-1 treatment. These receptors were taken from a human donor with basal cell carcinoma.

A few counts support this clone. This chain joins TRBV6-5 and TRBJ2-7, with TRBD1 matching 7 bases. This CDR3 contains 14 residues. Germline loops: CDR1 MNHEY, CDR2 SVGAGI. Germline trimming cut 8 bases from V and 6 bases from J; bases unmatched to any gene: 13. The CDR3 DNA reads as TGTGCCAGCTGTACCCAACAGGGGTGTGGCGAGCAGTACTTC. Its translation: CASCTQQGCGEQYF.

The V call is TRBV4-3, the J call TRBJ2-7, with 8 bases fitting TRBD2. The CDR3 loop spans 15 amino acids. Looked up from germline, CDR1 is LGHNA and CDR2 is YSLEER. V shed 1 base and J 3 bases; nucleotides not matched to a gene: 5. DNA of the CDR3: TGCGCCAGCAGCCAAGGGGTAGCGGGGCTCTACGAGCAGTACTTC. Translating it yields CASSQGVAGLYEQYF.

The CDR3 sequence: CASSAGTGGNSGTEAFF. DNA for the CDR3: TGTGCCAGCTCAGCCGGGACAGGGGGCAATTCGGGAACTGAAGCTTTCTTT. The chain joins TRBV18 to TRBJ1-1; TRBD1 aligns across 12 bases. Per the germline V gene, CDR1 is KGHSH and CDR2 is LQKENI. Trimming removed 5 bases from V and 5 bases from J; junction bases left unmatched: 12. The CDR3 runs to 17 residues.

The chain joins TRBV6-4 to TRBJ1-6; TRBD1 aligns across 7 bases. This CDR3 contains 14 residues. In germline, CDR1 is MRHNA, CDR2 SNTAGT. The V and J ends lost 2 bases and 5 bases, in that order; junction bases with no gene match: 0. DNA of the CDR3: TGTGCCAGCAGTGACGGACAGGATAATTCACCCCTCCACTTT. This translates into CASSDGQDNSPLHF.

This chain connects TRBV27 to TRBJ2-1, with a possible D match to TRBD2 (5 bases). The CDR3 consists of 16 residues. V was shortened by 4 bases and J by 8 bases, with 21 bases between the two germline ends. Germline V gene sequence: CDR1 MNHEY, CDR2 SMNVEV (reference sequence). Written as DNA, the CDR3 is TGTGCCAGCAGTTATACCGGGATTAGGGAAGGCGATGAGCAGTTCTTC. Translated, it gives CASSYTGIREGDEQFF.

In its sample, this clone was seen once. The chain has TRBV28 and TRBJ2-5, with TRBD2 matching over 9 bases. The CDR3 is made up of 15 amino acids. Germline V gene lookup returns CDR1 MDHEN and CDR2 SYDVKM. Unmatched junction bases numbered 9, after V lost 5 bases and J lost 5 bases. The CDR3: CASSPQAGGWETQYF. CDR3 DNA: TGTGCCAGCAGTCCCCAAGCGGGAGGTTGGGAGACCCAGTACTTC.

This clone was detected only a few times. The chain links TRBV19 to TRBJ1-5; D is unresolved. This CDR3 has 15 amino acids. V was shortened by 7 bases and J by 1 base, with 14 bases between the two germline ends. Germline V lookup: CDR1 LNHDA, CDR2 SQIVND (reference sequence). DNA of the CDR3: TGTGCCAGTATAGCCTGGGGAGTGAGCAATCAGCCCCAGCATTTT. This gives the protein CASIAWGVSNQPQHF.

The J gene is TRBJ2-5, the V gene TRBV7-9; 9 nucleotides match TRBD1. J was trimmed by 4 bases and V by 2 bases; bases with no gene match: 5. Per the germline V gene, CDR1 is SEHNR and CDR2 is FQNEAQ (reference sequence). CDR3 size: 15 residues. The CDR3 sequence: CASSLIGQGRETQYF. CDR3 sequence (DNA): TGTGCCAGCAGCTTAATCGGACAGGGGCGAGAGACCCAGTACTTC.

V usage is TRBV7-3 and J usage is TRBJ2-1; 7 bases fit TRBD2. From germline, CDR1 is SGHTA and CDR2 FQGTGA. V lost 5 bases to trimming and J lost 8 bases; unmatched junction nucleotides: 6. The CDR3 length is 13 residues. The CDR3 protein is CASSLRLAHEQFF. For the CDR3, the DNA is TGTGCCAGCAGCCTCAGACTAGCCCATGAGCAGTTCTTC.

Only a few counts were recorded for this clone. The rearrangement uses TRBV24-1 and TRBJ2-1; 8 bases align to TRBD2. The CDR3 runs 16 residues. Trimming at V came to 3 bases and at J to 2 bases, leaving 5 bases not matched to a gene. Germline-derived CDR1 and CDR2 are KGHDR and SFDVKD. CDR3 nucleotide sequence: TGTGCCACCAGTGATAATAGCGGGGCCACCTACAATGAGCAGTTCTTC. The encoded protein is CATSDNSGATYNEQFF.

The chain links TRBV5-1 to TRBJ1-1; 7 nucleotides align to TRBD1. This CDR3 has 14 amino acids. Germline V gene lookup returns CDR1 SGHRS and CDR2 YFSETQ. V lost 3 bases, J lost 2 bases, and 4 bases stayed unmatched. For the CDR3, the DNA is TGCGCCAGCAGCTACCGACAGGGTAACACTGAAGCTTTCTTT. It yields the protein CASSYRQGNTEAFF. Looking up the rest from reference TRBV5-1 and TRBJ1-1 gives the full variable domain: KAGVTQTPRYLIKTRGQQVTLSCSPISGHRSVSWYQQTPGQGLQFLFEYFSETQRNKGNFPGRFSGRQFSNSRSEMNVSTLELGDSALYLCASSYRQGNTEAFFGQGTRLTVV.

This clone was seen only a few times. The chain has TRBV6-4 and TRBJ2-2; 9 bases line up with TRBD1. The CDR3 sequence is 15 residues long. Germline CDR1 is MRHNA and CDR2 is SNTAGT. V dropped 5 bases and J dropped 1; count of bases not matched to a gene: 2. The CDR3 region is CASSSGQGNTGELFF. In DNA form, the CDR3 reads TGTGCCAGCAGTTCGGGACAGGGGAACACCGGGGAGCTGTTTTTT.

Note on this clone: The junction departs from germline at one end; a sequencing error may be responsible. The rearrangement joins TRBV10-3 to TRBJ1-1; D is unclear. CDR3 size: 13 residues. Per the germline V gene, CDR1 is ENHRY and CDR2 is SYGVKD. This CDR3 is CAISFDMNTEAFF. The CDR3 DNA is TGTGCCATCAGTTTTGATATGAACACTGAGGCTTTCTTT.